This section outlines one T cell receptor beta chain sequence together with its context. Antigen specificity is unknown. CDR3 length: 14 amino acids. The germline V gene has CDR1 SGHNT and CDR2 YYREEE (reference sequence). Losses at the gene ends were 4 bases for V and 7 bases for J; bases not matched to a gene: 7. The assay was immunoSEQ multiplex PCR, and TCRdb's table has in-frame clones only and misses some. Altogether 250,000 to 400,000 clones are present, roughly 90% being singletons, with the ten largest covering around 0.96%. The data stem from a study of cytomegalovirus exposure and HLA in healthy donors. Study conclusions and caveats: In vitro work confirmed that three CMV-associated chains recognize CMV antigens. Despite most TCR sequences being rare, some public TCRs occurred in many donors. A subsequent analysis found that TCR clusters from the first cohort also tended to co-occur in the 120 validation repertoires, with 90% to 95% of cluster scores above 0.

The material sequenced was PBMCs. The rearrangement uses TRBV5-4 and TRBJ2-1; 8 bases map to TRBD1. The source is a man aged 25-40 years in good health and CMV-seronegative. This CDR3 is CASSLDRDSNEQFF. CDR3 sequence (DNA): TGTGCCAGCAGCCTGGACAGGGACAGTAATGAGCAGTTCTTC.